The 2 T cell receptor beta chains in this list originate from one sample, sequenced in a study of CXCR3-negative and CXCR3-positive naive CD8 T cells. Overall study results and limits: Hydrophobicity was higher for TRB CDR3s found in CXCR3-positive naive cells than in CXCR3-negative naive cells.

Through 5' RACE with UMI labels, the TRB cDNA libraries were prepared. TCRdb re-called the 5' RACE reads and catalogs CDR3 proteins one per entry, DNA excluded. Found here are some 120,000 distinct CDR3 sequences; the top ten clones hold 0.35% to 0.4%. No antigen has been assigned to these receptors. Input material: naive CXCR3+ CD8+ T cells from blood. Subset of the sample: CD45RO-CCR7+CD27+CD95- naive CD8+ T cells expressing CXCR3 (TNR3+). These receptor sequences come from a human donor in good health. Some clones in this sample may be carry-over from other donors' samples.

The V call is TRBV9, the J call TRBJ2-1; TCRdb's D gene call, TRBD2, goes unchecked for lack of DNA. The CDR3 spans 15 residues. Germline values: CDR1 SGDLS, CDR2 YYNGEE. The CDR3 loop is CASSTGTRGVHEQFF.

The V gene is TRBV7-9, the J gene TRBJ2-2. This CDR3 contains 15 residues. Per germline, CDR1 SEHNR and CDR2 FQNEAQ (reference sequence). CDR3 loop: CASSFAGRDTGELFF.